These 5 T cell receptor beta chains originate from one sample sequenced in a study of T cell responses to AZD1222 COVID-19 vaccine (dated by TCRdb to 2020 to 2023). Sample time point, as interpreted from the label and publication: baseline before first vaccination. The library was obtained by the immunoSEQ multiplex PCR assay. The table was pulled from immuneACCESS by TCRdb, which kept in-frame rearrangements only. Such tables lose some clones; where checked, under half of the loss comes from unresolved V genes, and the rest has no known cause. The sample table records about 110,000 clones; approximately 90% of these occur just once. Over 6.5% of the sample is in the top ten clones. The sequenced sample was peripheral blood, obtained on day 0 of AZD1222 vaccination. The receptor set was obtained from an adult in good health.

This clone was counted a few times. J is TRBJ1-2 and V is TRBV5-6; 8 bases map to TRBD1. CDR3 size: 14 residues. Germline CDR1 SGHDT, CDR2 YYEEEE. Germline trimming cut 6 bases from V and 8 bases from J; bases unmatched to any gene: 12. This CDR3 is CASTLLVRGPGYTF. Here the CDR3 DNA reads TGTGCCAGCACCTTACTGGTCAGGGGGCCCGGCTACACCTTC.

This chain's CDR3 is CASSQGTSGNTIYF. The DNA for the CDR3 is TGTGCCAGCAGCCAAGGAACCTCTGGAAACACCATATATTTT. The chain employs TRBV3-1 (or the pseudogene TRBV3-2) and TRBJ1-3; D gene unclear. This CDR3 is built from 14 residues. Germline CDR1 LGHDT, CDR2 YNNKEL (reference sequence). Trimming took 1 base from V and 0 from J, leaving 4 bases between them.

This clone was counted a single time. The rearrangement links TRBV6-5 to TRBJ2-3, with a tentative D call TRBD2 (5 bases). The CDR3 spans 13 residues. Per germline, CDR1 MNHEY and CDR2 SVGAGI. V dropped 7 bases and J dropped 6 bases, with 14 bases sitting between them. The CDR3 is CASTLLTRDTQYF. CDR3 nucleotides: TGTGCCAGCACCCTCTTAACTAGGGATACGCAGTATTTT.

The gene calls are TRBV29-1 and TRBJ1-3; D is ambiguous. The CDR3 extends over 13 amino acids. CDR1 and CDR2 (germline): SQVTM, ANQGSEA. Deletions cut 1 base from V and 10 bases from J, with 14 bases between. In nucleotides, the CDR3 is TGCAGCGTTGAAGGAGCGCTACAGAGGACCATATATTTT. Amino acid sequence: CSVEGALQRTIYF.

The chain has TRBV7-2 and TRBJ1-4, with 9 bases fitting TRBD1. The CDR3 runs 14 residues. After removal of 5 bases from V and 7 bases from J, the junction contained 5 bases not matched to a gene. Germline loops: CDR1 SGHTA, CDR2 FQGNSA. This chain's CDR3 is CASSPTGGPEKLFF. CDR3 in DNA: TGTGCCAGCAGCCCGACAGGGGGTCCTGAAAAACTGTTTTTT.